This entry describes one TCR beta chain. Its antigen is as yet unknown. Germline V CDR1 and CDR2: SGHTA, FQGNSA. CDR3 length: 14 residues. V lost 4 bases and J lost 4, with 13 bases in between. Method: immunoSEQ multiplex PCR; TCRdb's copy keeps in-frame clones and lacks some. The sample shows over 60,000 clones, around 80% of them seen only once. The sample comes from a study of T cell repertoires and HLA-DP antigens. The sequencing input was CD4+ T cells from PBMCs. The chain uses TRBV7-2 and TRBJ1-1; D not certain. This TCR was recovered from a man aged 55 to 70 in good health and CMV-seronegative. The CDR3 region has the DNA TGTGCCAGCAGCTCCCCGGGGTCGGGCACTGAAGCTTTCTTT. It yields the protein CASSSPGSGTEAFF. Combining the CDR3 with reference TRBV7-2 and TRBJ1-1 gives the whole variable domain GAGVSQSPSNKVTEKGKDVELRCDPISGHTALYWYRQSLGQGLEFLIYFQGNSAPDKSGLPSDRFSAERTGGSVSTLTIQRTQQEDSAVYLCASSSPGSGTEAFFGQGTRLTVV.